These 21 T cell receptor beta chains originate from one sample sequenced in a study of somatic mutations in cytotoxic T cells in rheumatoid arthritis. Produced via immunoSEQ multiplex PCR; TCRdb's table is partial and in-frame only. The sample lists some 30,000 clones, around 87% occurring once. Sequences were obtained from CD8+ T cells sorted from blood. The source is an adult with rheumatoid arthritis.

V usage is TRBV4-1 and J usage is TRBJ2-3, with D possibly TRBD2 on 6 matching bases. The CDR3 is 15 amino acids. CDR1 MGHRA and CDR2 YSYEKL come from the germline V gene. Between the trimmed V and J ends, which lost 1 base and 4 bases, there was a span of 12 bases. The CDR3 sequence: CASSQVAGRADTQYF. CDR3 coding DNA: TGCGCCAGCAGCCAAGTCGCGGGACGGGCAGATACGCAGTATTTT.

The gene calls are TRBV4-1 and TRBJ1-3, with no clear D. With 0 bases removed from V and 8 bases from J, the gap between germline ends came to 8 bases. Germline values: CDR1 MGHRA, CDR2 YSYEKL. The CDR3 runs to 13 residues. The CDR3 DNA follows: TGCGCCAGCAGCCAAGATCCGAAACACACCATATATTTT. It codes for CASSQDPKHTIYF.

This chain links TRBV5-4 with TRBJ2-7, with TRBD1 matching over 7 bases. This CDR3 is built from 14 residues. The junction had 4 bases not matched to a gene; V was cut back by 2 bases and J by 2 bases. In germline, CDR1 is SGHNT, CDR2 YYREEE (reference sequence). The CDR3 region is CASSFAQGAYEQYF. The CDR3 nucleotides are TGTGCCAGCAGCTTTGCGCAGGGGGCCTACGAGCAGTACTTC.

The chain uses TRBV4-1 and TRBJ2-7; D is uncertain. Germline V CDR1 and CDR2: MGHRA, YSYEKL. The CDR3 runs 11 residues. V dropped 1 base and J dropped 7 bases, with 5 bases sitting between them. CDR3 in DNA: TGCGCCAGCAGCCAAGGCGCGGAGCAGTACTTC. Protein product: CASSQGAEQYF.

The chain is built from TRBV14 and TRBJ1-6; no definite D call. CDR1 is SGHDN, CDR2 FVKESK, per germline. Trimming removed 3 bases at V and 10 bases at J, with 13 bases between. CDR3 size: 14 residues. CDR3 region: CASSQLPRNSPLHF. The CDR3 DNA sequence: TGTGCCAGCAGCCAGCTTCCCAGAAACTCACCCCTCCACTTT.

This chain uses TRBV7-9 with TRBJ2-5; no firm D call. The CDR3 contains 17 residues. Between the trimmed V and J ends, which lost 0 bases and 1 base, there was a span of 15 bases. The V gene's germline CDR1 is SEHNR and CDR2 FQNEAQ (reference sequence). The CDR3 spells CASSLASTGSLQETQYF. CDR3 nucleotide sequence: TGTGCCAGCAGCTTAGCCTCTACTGGCAGCCTCCAAGAGACCCAGTACTTC.

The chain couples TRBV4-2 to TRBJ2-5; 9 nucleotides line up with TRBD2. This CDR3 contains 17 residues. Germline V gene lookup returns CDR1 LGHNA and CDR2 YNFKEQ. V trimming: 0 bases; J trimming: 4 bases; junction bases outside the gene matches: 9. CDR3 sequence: CASSQDPTSGFLETQYF. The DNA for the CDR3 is TGTGCCAGCAGCCAAGACCCGACTAGCGGATTCTTAGAGACCCAGTACTTC.

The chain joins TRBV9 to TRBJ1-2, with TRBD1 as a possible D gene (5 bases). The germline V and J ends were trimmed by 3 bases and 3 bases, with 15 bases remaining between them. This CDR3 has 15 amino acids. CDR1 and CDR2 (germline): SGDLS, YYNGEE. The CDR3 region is CASSGSGPNYYGYTF. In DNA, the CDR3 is TGTGCCAGCAGCGGCTCAGGGCCGAATTACTATGGCTACACCTTC.

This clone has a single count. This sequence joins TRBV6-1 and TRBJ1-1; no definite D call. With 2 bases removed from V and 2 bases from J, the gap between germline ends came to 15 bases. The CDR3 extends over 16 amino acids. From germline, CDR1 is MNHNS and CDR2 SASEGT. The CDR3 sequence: CASSELIAEVNTEAFF. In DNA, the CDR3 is TGTGCCAGCAGTGAACTGATTGCTGAGGTTAACACTGAAGCTTTCTTT.

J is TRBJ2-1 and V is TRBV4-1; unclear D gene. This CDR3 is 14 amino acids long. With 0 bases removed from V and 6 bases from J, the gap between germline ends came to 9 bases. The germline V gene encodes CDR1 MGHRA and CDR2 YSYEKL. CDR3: CASSQEPALNEQFF. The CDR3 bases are TGCGCCAGCAGCCAAGAGCCGGCCCTCAATGAGCAGTTCTTC.

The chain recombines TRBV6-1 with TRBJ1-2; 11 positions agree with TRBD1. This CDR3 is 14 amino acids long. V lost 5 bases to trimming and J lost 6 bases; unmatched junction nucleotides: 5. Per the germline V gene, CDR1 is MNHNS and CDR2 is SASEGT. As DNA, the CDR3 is TGTGCCAGCAGTACCGGACAGGGGGCCGATGGCTACACCTTC. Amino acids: CASSTGQGADGYTF.

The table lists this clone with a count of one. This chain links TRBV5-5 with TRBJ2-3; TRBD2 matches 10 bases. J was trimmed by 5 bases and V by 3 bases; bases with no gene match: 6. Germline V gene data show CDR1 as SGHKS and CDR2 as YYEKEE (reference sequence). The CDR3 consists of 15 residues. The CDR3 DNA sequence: TGTGCCAGCAGCTACGGGACTAGCGCGGGAGATACGCAGTATTTT. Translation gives CASSYGTSAGDTQYF.

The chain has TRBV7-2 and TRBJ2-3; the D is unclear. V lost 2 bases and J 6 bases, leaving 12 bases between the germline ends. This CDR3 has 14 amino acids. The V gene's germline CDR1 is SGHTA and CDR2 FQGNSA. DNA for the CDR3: TGTGCCAGCAGCTTATTATGGGGTAGGGATACGCAGTATTTT. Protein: CASSLLWGRDTQYF.

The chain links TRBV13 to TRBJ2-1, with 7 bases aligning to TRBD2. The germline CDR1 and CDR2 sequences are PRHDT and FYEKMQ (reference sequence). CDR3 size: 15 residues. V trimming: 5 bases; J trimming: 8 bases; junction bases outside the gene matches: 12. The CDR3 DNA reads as TGTGCCAGCAGCGAGTGGGACGGGAGGATGGATGAGCAGTTCTTC. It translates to CASSEWDGRMDEQFF. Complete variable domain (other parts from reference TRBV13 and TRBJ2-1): AAGVIQSPRHLIKEKRETATLKCYPIPRHDTVYWYQQGPGQDPQFLISFYEKMQSDKGSIPDRFSAQQFSDYHSELNMSSLELGDSALYFCASSEWDGRMDEQFFGPGTRLTVL.

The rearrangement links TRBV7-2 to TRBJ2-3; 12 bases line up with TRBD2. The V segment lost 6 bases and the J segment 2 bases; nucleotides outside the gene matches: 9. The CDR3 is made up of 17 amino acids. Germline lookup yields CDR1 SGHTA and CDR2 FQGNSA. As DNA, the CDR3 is TGTGCCAGCAGTCGCGAACTAGCGGGGGGCTACACAGATACGCAGTATTTT. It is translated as CASSRELAGGYTDTQYF.

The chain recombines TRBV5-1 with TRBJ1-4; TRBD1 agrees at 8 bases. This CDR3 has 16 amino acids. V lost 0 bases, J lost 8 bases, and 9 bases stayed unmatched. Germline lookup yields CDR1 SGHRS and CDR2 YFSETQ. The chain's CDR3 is CASSLVFSQGAEKLFF. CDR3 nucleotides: TGCGCCAGCAGCTTGGTTTTTTCGCAGGGGGCCGAAAAACTGTTTTTT.

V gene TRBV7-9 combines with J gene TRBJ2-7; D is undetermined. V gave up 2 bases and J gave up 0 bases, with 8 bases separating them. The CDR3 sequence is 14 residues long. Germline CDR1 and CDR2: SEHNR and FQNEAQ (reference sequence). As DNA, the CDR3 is TGTGCCAGCAGCTTATCGGGCTACTCCTACGAGCAGTACTTC. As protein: CASSLSGYSYEQYF.

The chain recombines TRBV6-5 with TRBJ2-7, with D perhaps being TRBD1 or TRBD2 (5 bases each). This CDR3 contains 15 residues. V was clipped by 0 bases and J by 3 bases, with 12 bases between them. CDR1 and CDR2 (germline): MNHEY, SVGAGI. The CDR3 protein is CASSYSGDPGYEQYF. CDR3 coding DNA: TGTGCCAGCAGTTACTCGGGGGACCCAGGCTACGAGCAGTACTTC.

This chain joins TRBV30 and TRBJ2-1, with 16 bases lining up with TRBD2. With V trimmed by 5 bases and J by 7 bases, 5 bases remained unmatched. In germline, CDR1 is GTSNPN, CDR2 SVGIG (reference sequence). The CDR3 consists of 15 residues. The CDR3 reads CAWSSGLAGGNEQFF. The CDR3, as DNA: TGTGCCTGGTCCTCGGGACTAGCGGGAGGGAATGAGCAGTTCTTC.

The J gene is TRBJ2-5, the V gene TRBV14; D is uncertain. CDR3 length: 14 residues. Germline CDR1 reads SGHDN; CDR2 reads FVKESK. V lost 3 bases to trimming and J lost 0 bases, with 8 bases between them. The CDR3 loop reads CASSHGGYQETQYF. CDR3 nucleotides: TGTGCCAGCAGCCACGGCGGATACCAAGAGACCCAGTACTTC.

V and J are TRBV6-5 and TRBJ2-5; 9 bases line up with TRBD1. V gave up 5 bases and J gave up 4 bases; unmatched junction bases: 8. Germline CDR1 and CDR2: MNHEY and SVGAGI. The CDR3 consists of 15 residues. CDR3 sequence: CASSVRTGEGETQYF. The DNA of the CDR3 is TGTGCCAGCAGTGTCCGGACAGGGGAAGGAGAGACCCAGTACTTC.